This T cell receptor beta chain is drawn from a study of shared clonotypes between healthy human individuals. Study overall: The study enrolled a couple of women and a few men aged 18 to 49.

Input per replicate PCR of unsorted PBMC was 250 to 300 ng DNA, corresponding to 32,000 or so T cell genomes. Sequenced by immunoSEQ multiplex PCR; TCRdb stores in-frame clones only, minus some. Here the sample spans some 530,000 clones, 81% being singletons. In germline, CDR1 is KGHSH, CDR2 LQKENI. Trimming removed 2 bases at V and 5 bases at J, with 13 bases between. The CDR3 covers 14 residues. Every one of the donors was a Caucasian adult that lived in Nashville, Tennessee. The study used about 84 million PBMCs per unsorted sample for genomic DNA. The receptor's source is a middle-aged woman in good health. Some clones in this sample may be carry-over from other donors' samples. Sequencing input: PBMCs. The chain couples TRBV18 to TRBJ2-7, with D perhaps TRBD1 (6 bases). Here the CDR3 DNA reads TGTGCCAGCTCACCAGCTAACAACAGGGACGAGCAGTACTTC. Translated, it gives CASSPANNRDEQYF.